The 30 T cell receptor beta chains below all came from one sample that was sequenced in a study of T cells expressing NK-cell markers. With the 5' RACE reads reprocessed, TCRdb shows one record per CDR3 protein and no DNA. The specimen's table records some 500,000 distinct CDR3 sequences. Sequencing was carried out using blood T cells: a sorted CD56 or NKG2C T cell subset, CD4+ or CD8+ T cells, or bulk PBMC T cells (not recorded which). The origin of the receptors is a woman aged 45-65 years in good health.

The chain's CDR3 is CASSRAPGQGGHGYTF. The genes are TRBV5-1 and TRBJ1-2; checking the TCRdb D call of TRBD1 is not possible without DNA. Germline V gene sequence: CDR1 SGHRS, CDR2 YFSETQ. The CDR3 extends over 16 amino acids.

The chain employs TRBV7-9 and TRBJ2-5. The CDR3 sequence is 14 residues long. CDR1 SEHNR and CDR2 FQNEAQ come from the germline V gene (reference sequence). Here the CDR3 reads CASSLETLRETQYF.

This rearrangement joins TRBV6-6 to TRBJ2-1; checking the TCRdb D call of TRBD2 is not possible without DNA. Looked up from germline, CDR1 is MNHNY and CDR2 is SVGAGI (reference sequence). The CDR3 consists of 19 residues. The CDR3 is CASSYSGLAARSSYNEQFF.

The chain carries TRBV3-1 and TRBJ2-2; TCRdb gives TRBD1 as the D gene, but with no DNA this cannot be confirmed. CDR3 size: 13 residues. CDR1 and CDR2 from the germline V gene are LGHDT and YNNKEL (reference sequence). This chain's CDR3 is CASSLRGVGELFF.

The gene calls are TRBV20-1 and TRBJ2-4; the TRBD1 assignment by TCRdb is unverifiable without DNA. Per the germline V gene, CDR1 is DFQATT and CDR2 is SNEGSKA (reference sequence). This CDR3 comprises 14 residues. The CDR3 loop reads CSGTRDASQDIQYF.

The V and J genes are TRBV18 and TRBJ1-5; without DNA, the TCRdb call of TRBD1 cannot be checked. Germline CDR1 reads KGHSH; CDR2 reads LQKENI. This CDR3 region has 14 residues. CDR3: CASSRDRGSQPQHF. Based on the CDR3 plus reference TRBV18 and TRBJ1-5, the full variable domain is NAGVMQNPRHLVRRRGQEARLRCSPMKGHSHVYWYRQLPEEGLKFMVYLQKENIIDESGMPKERFSAEFPKEGPSILRIQQVVRGDSAAYFCASSRDRGSQPQHFGDGTRLSIL.

The V gene is TRBV12-3 or TRBV12-4, the J gene TRBJ2-3. CDR3 size: 13 residues. The CDR3 sequence is CASSAGRSDTQYF.

The chain couples TRBV29-1 to TRBJ2-3; the D call of TRBD1 rests on TCRdb alone, since no DNA is present to check it. Germline CDR1 SQVTM, CDR2 ANQGSEA. This CDR3 is 15 amino acids long. Here the CDR3 reads CSVEDSWDATDTQYF.

The J gene is TRBJ2-1, the V gene TRBV11-2; TCRdb calls TRBD1, which cannot be checked without DNA. The CDR3 covers 16 residues. Germline V gene data show CDR1 as SGHAT and CDR2 as FQNNGV. CDR3 region: CASSPRTGLRLNEQFF.

The chain is built from TRBV7-8 and TRBJ2-3; TCRdb reports TRBD1, a call that lacks DNA to check it against. This CDR3 contains 17 residues. From germline, CDR1 is SGHVS and CDR2 FQNEAQ. The CDR3 loop reads CASSLAGRRTTTDTQYF.

The chain recombines TRBV6-2 or TRBV6-3 with TRBJ2-5; there is no DNA to check the TCRdb D call of TRBD1. Germline loops: CDR1 MNHEY, CDR2 SVGEGT. The CDR3 sequence is 15 residues long. The CDR3 sequence: CASSWPGRFVETQYF.

The chain's CDR3 is CASSKIYNSPLHF. The genes are TRBV12-3 or TRBV12-4 and TRBJ1-6. This CDR3 comprises 13 residues.

This chain uses TRBV24-1 with TRBJ2-3; TCRdb indicates TRBD1, and absent DNA this call remains unverified. Per the germline V gene, CDR1 is KGHDR and CDR2 is SFDVKD. The CDR3 loop spans 12 amino acids. CDR3 in amino acids: CATSESGTTQYF.

The chain has TRBV9 and TRBJ2-2. The germline V gene encodes CDR1 SGDLS and CDR2 YYNGEE. The CDR3 runs 18 residues. The CDR3 reads CASSPLGGASANTGELFF.

The chain couples TRBV12-3 or TRBV12-4 to TRBJ1-5; the D call from TCRdb, TRBD1, cannot be confirmed without DNA. This CDR3 is 15 amino acids long. The CDR3 sequence: CASSLWQGGGQPQHF.

V usage is TRBV3-1 and J usage is TRBJ2-1. Germline-derived CDR1 and CDR2 are LGHDT and YNNKEL (reference sequence). This CDR3 comprises 12 residues. Here the CDR3 reads CASSQERDKQFF.

This rearrangement joins TRBV2 to TRBJ2-3; TCRdb names TRBD1, which stays unverified in the absence of DNA. Germline-derived CDR1 and CDR2 are SNHLY and FYNNEI. CDR3 size: 16 residues. The CDR3 sequence is CASSLRQGASTDTQYF.

The V call is TRBV2, the J call TRBJ2-4; checking the TCRdb D call of TRBD1 is not possible without DNA. The CDR3 consists of 16 residues. The germline V gene encodes CDR1 SNHLY and CDR2 FYNNEI. CDR3 loop: CASSGGQILAKNIQYF.

This chain connects TRBV9 to TRBJ2-3; TCRdb indicates TRBD2, and absent DNA this call remains unverified. The CDR3 runs 17 residues. The germline gives CDR1 SGDLS, CDR2 YYNGEE. The CDR3 here is CASSVLLGLGSGDTQYF.

CDR3 in amino acids: CASSRSGGGNTIYF. The chain combines TRBV12-3 or TRBV12-4 with TRBJ1-3; checking the TCRdb D call of TRBD1 is not possible without DNA. This CDR3 region has 14 residues.

The chain links TRBV10-3 to TRBJ1-1; TCRdb's D call of TRBD1 is untestable without DNA. The germline gives CDR1 ENHRY, CDR2 SYGVKD. CDR3 length: 15 amino acids. CDR3 sequence reads: CAISESGGLVTEAFF.

V gene TRBV20-1 combines with J gene TRBJ2-1; TCRdb gives TRBD2 as the D gene, but with no DNA this cannot be confirmed. This CDR3 has 14 residues. CDR1 and CDR2 from the germline V gene are DFQATT and SNEGSKA (reference sequence). The CDR3 loop is CSSPGTRGGGEQFF.

The V gene is TRBV12-3 or TRBV12-4, the J gene TRBJ2-1. CDR3 length equals 11 residues. CDR3: CASSFQGPLFF.

The rearrangement uses TRBV5-1 and TRBJ2-7; TCRdb's assignment of TRBD1 cannot be checked, as there is no DNA. The CDR3 consists of 14 residues. Germline V CDR1 and CDR2: SGHRS, YFSETQ. The chain's CDR3 is CASSLEGRANEQYF.

V is TRBV5-8 and J is TRBJ2-3; TCRdb indicates TRBD1, and absent DNA this call remains unverified. The CDR3 loop spans 13 amino acids. The germline CDR1 and CDR2 sequences are SGHTS and YDEGEE. The CDR3 loop reads CASSGDNTDTQYF.

The chain links TRBV7-9 to TRBJ2-1; TCRdb picks TRBD2, but there is no DNA to check that call. This CDR3 spans 17 amino acids. Germline V gene sequence: CDR1 SEHNR, CDR2 FQNEAQ (reference sequence). CDR3 sequence: CASSLRTSGGSYNEQFF.

The rearrangement joins TRBV24-1 to TRBJ2-5. The length of the CDR3 is 13 residues. Germline CDR1 KGHDR, CDR2 SFDVKD. This CDR3 is CAPSRWQQETQYF.

The V and J genes are TRBV20-1 and TRBJ1-5. Germline V gene sequence: CDR1 DFQATT, CDR2 SNEGSKA (reference sequence). The CDR3 loop spans 14 amino acids. CDR3: CSARDSGPGQPQHF.

V gene TRBV7-8 combines with J gene TRBJ2-1; the TCRdb D gene call, TRBD2, has no DNA to confirm it. The length of the CDR3 is 16 residues. CDR1 and CDR2 from the germline V gene are SGHVS and FQNEAQ. The chain's CDR3 is CASSPRTSGSVNEQFF.

This chain's CDR3 is CASSVMMTRDNEQFF. The chain links TRBV9 to TRBJ2-1; there is no DNA to check the TCRdb D call of TRBD1. Germline V gene data show CDR1 as SGDLS and CDR2 as YYNGEE. This CDR3 comprises 15 residues.